The T cell receptor (beta chain) described here comes from a study of blood T cell repertoires in COVID-19. As for the study in general: Both acute and convalescent COVID-19 samples were obtained from the United States, Italy and Spain. The cDNA or gDNA used as material had been derived from T cells, B-cell-depleted T cells, or PBMCs.

CDR3 length: 13 residues. With 2 bases clipped from V and 7 bases from J, the junction kept 4 bases outside the gene matches. Germline values: CDR1 GTSNPN, CDR2 SVGIG (reference sequence). Methods used by the authors: The authors estimated nucleated cell counts from reference gene primer amplification. Repertoires were generated with immunoSEQ multiplex PCR, while TCRdb's copy carries only in-frame clones and drops some. Clone size and V and J calls were adopted from that table, with D and trimming inferred from the DNA. Of approximately 250,000 clones detected, 70% to 90% appear once; the ten largest clones hold over 1%. Participants' own reports of clinical history determined their cohort assignment.

The rearrangement joins TRBV30 to TRBJ1-5; TRBD1 agrees at 8 bases. The sequence was collected from a woman between 35 and 50 years old with acute COVID-19. Sequenced input: PBMCs or T cells enriched from blood (not recorded which). CDR3 DNA sequence: TGTGCCTGGAGTCCACAGGGGGGCCAGCCCCAGCATTTT. Translating gives CAWSPQGGQPQHF.